What follows are 7 T cell receptor beta chains derived from one specimen sequenced in a study of human thymus T cells (dated by TCRdb to about 2020). The thymus tissue came from surgical resects taken out during corrective cardiac surgery. The library was produced with the immunoSEQ multiplex PCR assay. Drawn from immuneACCESS, this table holds only the in-frame rearrangements with V and J called that TCRdb kept. Clones are partly lost; checked studies trace under half to an unresolved V gene and leave the rest unexplained. In this sample the table shows some 80,000 clones, roughly 97% of which occur a single time. Around 0.03% of the sample comes from the top ten. Sequencing was done on a sample of thymus tissue. The receptors were gathered from a boy under two years old with a congenital heart defect but otherwise immunologically healthy.

The chain has TRBV9 and TRBJ2-3; D is possibly TRBD1 or TRBD2 (5 bases each). This CDR3 has 12 amino acids. V was trimmed by 3 bases and J by 11 bases, leaving 13 bases between them. Germline V CDR1 and CDR2: SGDLS, YYNGEE. CDR3 in DNA: TGTGCCAGCAGCGACGGGGCCCGTGTGCAGTATTTT. This gives the protein CASSDGARVQYF.

This chain links TRBV18 with TRBJ2-7, with 9 bases identical to TRBD2. With 3 bases clipped from V and 0 bases from J, the junction kept 6 bases outside the gene matches. This CDR3 contains 16 residues. From germline, CDR1 is KGHSH and CDR2 LQKENI. The CDR3 spells CASSPLAGAPSYEQYF. Written as DNA, the CDR3 is TGTGCCAGCTCACCCTTAGCGGGGGCCCCCTCCTACGAGCAGTACTTC.

V and J are TRBV4-1 and TRBJ2-1; no clear D. This CDR3 is 15 amino acids long. CDR1 and CDR2 (germline): MGHRA, YSYEKL. V dropped 3 bases and J dropped 6 bases, with 15 bases sitting between them. In DNA, the CDR3 is TGCGCCAGCAGCCATCATCAAGCGAACGGCAATGAGCAGTTCTTC. Translation gives CASSHHQANGNEQFF.

The rearrangement joins TRBV6-1 to TRBJ2-7, with a weak D call TRBD1 (6 bases). CDR1 MNHNS and CDR2 SASEGT come from the germline V gene. V lost 7 bases and J 3 bases, leaving 16 bases between the germline ends. The CDR3 sequence is 14 residues long. The DNA of the CDR3 is TGTGCCAGCATTAGTGGAGGCAGGGGCTACGAGCAGTACTTC. It encodes CASISGGRGYEQYF.

V gene TRBV7-2 combines with J gene TRBJ1-2; 7 positions match TRBD1. This CDR3 has 14 residues. After removal of 6 bases from V and 1 base from J, the junction contained 5 bases not matched to a gene. Germline CDR1 and CDR2: SGHTA and FQGNSA. The CDR3 loop reads CASRGTALNYGYTF. For the CDR3, the DNA is TGTGCCAGCAGAGGGACAGCCCTTAACTATGGCTACACCTTC.

The V gene is TRBV28, the J gene TRBJ1-5, with D possibly TRBD1 on 6 matching bases. Trimming shortened V by 10 bases and J by 3 bases, and 25 bases separated the two germline ends. This CDR3 region has 17 residues. Germline CDR1 is MDHEN and CDR2 is SYDVKM. Here the CDR3 DNA reads TGTGCCACCACCCAGGGGTTCGTGGTCTTAGACAATCAGCCCCAGCATTTT. Its protein product is CATTQGFVVLDNQPQHF. The variable domain in full, completed from reference TRBV28 and TRBJ1-5, reads DVKVTQSSRYLVKRTGEKVFLECVQDMDHENMFWYRQDPGLGLRLIYFSYDVKMKEKGDIPEGYSVSREKKERFSLILESASTNQTSMYLCATTQGFVVLDNQPQHFGDGTRLSIL.

The chain uses TRBV19 and TRBJ1-5; 9 nucleotides align to TRBD1. The J segment lost 4 bases and the V segment lost 5 bases, leaving 9 bases of the junction unmatched. Germline CDR1 is LNHDA and CDR2 is SQIVND (reference sequence). This CDR3 has 16 amino acids. CDR3 sequence reads: CASSPRDREANQPQHF. The CDR3 region has the DNA TGTGCCAGTAGTCCGCGGGACAGGGAGGCAAATCAGCCCCAGCATTTT. Looking up the rest from reference TRBV19 and TRBJ1-5 gives the full variable domain: DGGITQSPKYLFRKEGQNVTLSCEQNLNHDAMYWYRQDPGQGLRLIYYSQIVNDFQKGDIAEGYSVSREKKESFPLTVTSAQKNPTAFYLCASSPRDREANQPQHFGDGTRLSIL.